The 5 T cell receptor beta chains below all came from one sample that was sequenced in a study of blood T cell repertoires in COVID-19 (dated by TCRdb to 2018 to 2021). Receptor libraries were prepared by the immunoSEQ multiplex PCR assay. Sourced from immuneACCESS, this table was stored by TCRdb with only in-frame sequences that have V and J called. A share of the clones is absent; for the studies checked, an unresolved V gene accounts for under half, and the remainder has no known explanation. Here the sample has about 300,000 clones; approximately 88% occur a single time. The ten largest clonotypes hold 1.7% of the sample. The sequenced sample consisted of PBMCs or T cells enriched from blood (not recorded which). These receptors originate from a woman in her thirties or forties who had recovered from COVID-19.

The chain links TRBV3-1 (or the pseudogene TRBV3-2) to TRBJ2-7; TRBD1 is a possible D gene (5 bases). Trimming took 1 base from V and 3 from J, leaving 16 bases between them. The CDR3 is made up of 16 amino acids. Germline CDR1 reads LGHDT; CDR2 reads YNNKEL (reference sequence). The CDR3 here is CASSQGGSLSYYEQYF. The CDR3 coding sequence is TGTGCCAGCAGCCAAGGGGGCTCCCTCTCATACTACGAGCAGTACTTC.

The chain recombines TRBV19 with TRBJ1-5, with 9 bases fitting TRBD1. The CDR3 has 14 residues. Looked up from germline, CDR1 is LNHDA and CDR2 is SQIVND (reference sequence). The junction had 4 bases not matched to a gene; V was cut back by 5 bases and J by 5 bases. The CDR3, as DNA: TGTGCCAGTAGTGAACAGGGGGCGTATCAGCCCCAGCATTTT. Encoded protein: CASSEQGAYQPQHF.

This clone was seen a single time. This chain links TRBV7-9 with TRBJ1-2; 9 nucleotides agree with TRBD1. The ends lost 5 bases at V and 1 base at J; junction bases unmatched: 8. The CDR3 is made up of 16 amino acids. Germline CDR1 is SEHNR and CDR2 is FQNEAQ (reference sequence). The CDR3 spells CASSTSGTGINYGYTF. The CDR3 nucleotides are TGTGCCAGCAGCACCTCCGGGACAGGGATTAACTATGGCTACACCTTC.

The chain is built from TRBV13 and TRBJ2-1, with TRBD2 identical over 8 bases. The CDR3 extends over 15 amino acids. In germline, CDR1 is PRHDT, CDR2 FYEKMQ (reference sequence). After removal of 4 bases from V and 6 bases from J, the junction contained 8 bases not matched to a gene. The CDR3: CASSSGRASRNEQFF. The CDR3 region has the DNA TGTGCCAGCAGCTCCGGGAGGGCCTCCCGCAATGAGCAGTTCTTC.

This clone has only one observation. The rearrangement joins TRBV29-1 to TRBJ1-1; D is perhaps TRBD1 (5 bases). The germline V and J ends were trimmed by 6 bases and 7 bases, with 12 bases remaining between them. The CDR3 has 11 amino acids. Germline values: CDR1 SQVTM, CDR2 ANQGSEA. The CDR3, as DNA: TGCAGCGTACAGGAGACCCTTGAAGCTTTCTTT. Protein product: CSVQETLEAFF.